One and the same sample provided the 31 T cell receptor beta chains below, sequenced in a study of CD8+ T cells in alopecia areata. Treatment in this sample: oral pan-JAK inhibitor, 5-10 mg twice daily. The sequencing template was cDNA reverse transcribed from extracted RNA. Here immunoSEQ multiplex PCR was the method, and the copy in TCRdb shows in-frame clones only, minus some. The sample lists around 120,000 clones, approximately 59% occurring once. Here the sequenced sample was CD8+ T cells sorted from blood, taken at week 4, from a patient treated with tofacitinib. These TCRs come from a human donor with alopecia areata.

This clone came up once. The rearrangement joins TRBV11-2 to TRBJ2-7; 7 bases agree with TRBD2. The V and J ends lost 3 bases and 2 bases, in that order; junction bases with no gene match: 7. The CDR3 contains 15 residues. The germline V gene encodes CDR1 SGHAT and CDR2 FQNNGV. In nucleotides, the CDR3 is TGTGCCAGCAGCTTGTACGCGGGGGTGCCCTACGAGCAGTACTTC. This codes for CASSLYAGVPYEQYF.

This clone is medium-sized. The CDR3 loop reads CASMTGTGLDGYTF. The CDR3 coding sequence is TGTGCCAGCATGACGGGGACAGGGCTTGATGGCTACACCTTC. The gene calls are TRBV27 and TRBJ1-2, with 9 bases that match TRBD1. The CDR3 has 14 amino acids. Germline CDR1 is MNHEY and CDR2 is SMNVEV (reference sequence). V lost 7 bases and J lost 6; bases outside the gene matches: 9.

This chain joins TRBV7-9 and TRBJ2-1; perhaps TRBD1 as D (5 bases). The CDR3 covers 11 residues. V lost 7 bases to trimming and J lost 8 bases, with 9 bases between them. Per germline, CDR1 SEHNR and CDR2 FQNEAQ (reference sequence). The CDR3 spells CASTLGDEQFF. CDR3 nucleotide sequence: TGTGCCAGCACCCTAGGGGATGAGCAGTTCTTC.

This clone turned up a few times. Other DNA sequences in the same sample also yield this CDR3. The chain carries TRBV29-1 and TRBJ2-5; D remains ambiguous. V was clipped by 3 bases and J by 5 bases, with 4 bases between them. The CDR3 covers 10 residues. Per the germline V gene, CDR1 is SQVTM and CDR2 is ANQGSEA. The CDR3 DNA follows: TGCAGCGTTGAGCGGGAGACCCAGTACTTC. It is translated as CSVERETQYF.

The genes are TRBV19 and TRBJ2-2; 7 positions match TRBD2. J gave up 3 bases and V 5 bases, and 3 bases lay outside the gene matches. Germline CDR1 and CDR2: LNHDA and SQIVND (reference sequence). The CDR3 length is 14 residues. DNA for the CDR3: TGTGCCAGTAGTTCGGGGGGAGACACCGGGGAGCTGTTTTTT. Its protein is CASSSGGDTGELFF.

This chain joins TRBV5-6 and TRBJ2-1, with D perhaps TRBD1 or TRBD2 (6 bases each). The germline CDR1 and CDR2 sequences are SGHDT and YYEEEE. The CDR3 is made up of 15 amino acids. Trimming shortened V by 4 bases and J by 9 bases, and 20 bases separated the two germline ends. This chain's CDR3 is CASSDGQSPEGEQFF. The CDR3 nucleotides are TGTGCCAGCAGCGACGGACAGTCACCGGAGGGTGAGCAGTTCTTC. Full variable domain (remainder filled in from reference TRBV5-6 and TRBJ2-1): DAGVTQSPTHLIKTRGQQVTLRCSPKSGHDTVSWYQQALGQGPQFIFQYYEEEERQRGNFPDRFSGHQFPNYSSELNVNALLLGDSALYLCASSDGQSPEGEQFFGPGTRLTVL.

This chain joins TRBV7-8 and TRBJ1-5; D call uncertain. The CDR3 covers 13 residues. Germline assignment: CDR1 SGHVS and CDR2 FQNEAQ. Trimming stripped 2 bases from V and 1 base from J, with 3 bases between. CDR3 in amino acids: CASSLSSNQPQHF. CDR3 DNA sequence: TGTGCCAGCAGCTTATCCAGCAATCAGCCCCAGCATTTT.

The J gene is TRBJ2-1, the V gene TRBV30, with 14 positions matching TRBD2. The V gene end was trimmed by 1 base and the J gene end by 7 bases; junction bases not matched to a gene: 6. This CDR3 contains 16 residues. From germline, CDR1 is GTSNPN and CDR2 SVGIG (reference sequence). The CDR3 spells CAWSARTSGGWNEQFF. DNA for the CDR3: TGTGCCTGGAGTGCCCGGACTAGCGGGGGGTGGAATGAGCAGTTCTTC. Filled out from reference TRBV30 and TRBJ2-1, the complete variable domain reads SQTIHQWPATLVQPVGSPLSLECTVEGTSNPNLYWYRQAAGRGLQLLFYSVGIGQISSEVPQNLSASRPQDRQFILSSKKLLLSDSGFYLCAWSARTSGGWNEQFFGPGTRLTVL.

The J gene is TRBJ1-2, the V gene TRBV30; D not resolved. Per the germline V gene, CDR1 is GTSNPN and CDR2 is SVGIG (reference sequence). The V gene lost 0 bases and the J gene lost 9 bases, with 11 bases spanning the gap. CDR3 size: 12 residues. The CDR3: CAWSVGRDRYTF. CDR3 DNA: TGTGCCTGGAGTGTAGGAAGGGATCGCTACACCTTC.

This chain connects TRBV29-1 to TRBJ2-7; the match to TRBD1 covers 9 bases. Germline V CDR1 and CDR2: SQVTM, ANQGSEA. The CDR3 has 13 amino acids. With V trimmed by 5 bases and J by 2 bases, 4 bases remained unmatched. This CDR3 reads CSVTGQGPYEQYF. The CDR3 nucleotides are TGCAGCGTTACGGGACAGGGCCCCTACGAGCAGTACTTC.

This clone was seen only once. This chain connects TRBV30 to TRBJ1-2; D may be TRBD1 (6 bases). Germline V lookup: CDR1 GTSNPN, CDR2 SVGIG (reference sequence). Trimming took off 3 bases at V and 3 bases at J, with 11 bases between the two ends. The CDR3 is 13 residues long. CDR3 residues: CAWRPQGDYGYTF. CDR3 nucleotides: TGTGCCTGGAGGCCACAGGGTGACTATGGCTACACCTTC.

The chain couples TRBV4-2 to TRBJ2-7; D may match TRBD1 or TRBD2 (6 bases each). Trimming shortened V by 0 bases and J by 9 bases, and 24 bases separated the two germline ends. The CDR3 totals 17 residues. CDR1 and CDR2 from the germline V gene are LGHNA and YNFKEQ. The CDR3 protein is CASSQEESRGESFGQYF. The CDR3 DNA reads as TGTGCCAGCAGCCAAGAGGAATCGAGGGGGGAAAGTTTCGGGCAGTACTTC.

This rearrangement joins TRBV19 to TRBJ2-1; 8 nucleotides match TRBD2. J was trimmed by 9 bases and V by 4 bases; bases with no gene match: 14. This CDR3 contains 16 residues. CDR1 LNHDA and CDR2 SQIVND come from the germline V gene (reference sequence). The CDR3 sequence: CASSTEPGLERGEQFF. CDR3 nucleotides: TGTGCCAGTAGTACCGAGCCGGGACTAGAACGGGGTGAGCAGTTCTTC.

This clone was found a few times. The chain is built from TRBV5-4 and TRBJ2-1, with TRBD2 as a possible D gene (6 bases). The CDR3 runs to 14 residues. The germline CDR1 and CDR2 sequences are SGHNT and YYREEE (reference sequence). V was trimmed by 0 bases and J by 8 bases, leaving 12 bases between them. The CDR3, as DNA: TGTGCCAGCAGCTTGGTGATAGCGGCCGATGAGCAGTTCTTC. Translating it yields CASSLVIAADEQFF.

This rearrangement joins TRBV11-2 to TRBJ1-2, with 12 bases fitting TRBD1. Germline trimming cut 5 bases from V and 4 bases from J; bases unmatched to any gene: 5. CDR3 length equals 15 residues. Germline CDR1 reads SGHAT; CDR2 reads FQNNGV. CDR3 in DNA: TGTGCCAGCAGCCCCGGGACAGGGGGCGGCTATGGCTACACCTTC. Its translation: CASSPGTGGGYGYTF.

This chain uses TRBV27 with TRBJ1-6; D might be TRBD1 (6 bases). The CDR3 covers 13 residues. The germline gives CDR1 MNHEY, CDR2 SMNVEV (reference sequence). The germline V and J ends were trimmed by 3 bases and 10 bases, with 10 bases remaining between them. CDR3 amino acids: CASSFAQGSPLHF. CDR3 in DNA: TGTGCCAGCAGTTTTGCGCAGGGGTCACCCCTCCACTTT.

The chain links TRBV14 to TRBJ1-2; no clear D gene. CDR1 and CDR2 (germline): SGHDN, FVKESK. There are 11 residues in the CDR3. Trimming stripped 8 bases from V and 6 bases from J, with 10 bases between. As DNA, the CDR3 is TGTGCCAGCCATGGAATAAATGGCTACACCTTC. As protein: CASHGINGYTF.

The V gene is TRBV4-1, the J gene TRBJ2-1; TRBD1 is a possible D gene (6 bases). This CDR3 has 16 amino acids. The V gene's germline CDR1 is MGHRA and CDR2 YSYEKL. The V and J ends lost 6 bases and 6 bases respectively, with 21 bases between them. The CDR3: CASREEQGLWGNEQFF. The CDR3, as DNA: TGCGCCAGCAGAGAGGAACAGGGTCTCTGGGGCAATGAGCAGTTCTTC.

This clone came up a few times. The chain uses TRBV29-1 and TRBJ1-2, with D unresolved. Trimming shortened V by 1 base and J by 8 bases, and 11 bases separated the two germline ends. Germline V CDR1 and CDR2: SQVTM, ANQGSEA. This CDR3 is 12 amino acids long. The CDR3 DNA follows: TGCAGCGTTGAAGCGTCGGGTGGGGGCTACACCTTC. Translating it yields CSVEASGGGYTF.

V usage is TRBV4-3 and J usage is TRBJ2-3, with TRBD2 identical over 7 bases. V lost 0 bases and J lost 2; bases outside the gene matches: 11. CDR3 length equals 18 residues. The V gene's germline CDR1 is LGHNA and CDR2 YSLEER. The CDR3 nucleotides read TGCGCCAGCAGCCAAGATTTGGCGGCTAGCGGCCACACAGATACGCAGTATTTT. It is translated as CASSQDLAASGHTDTQYF.

This clone was seen a handful of times. This chain links TRBV29-1 with TRBJ2-7; TRBD2 is a possible D gene (5 bases). Germline V gene data show CDR1 as SQVTM and CDR2 as ANQGSEA. Trimming removed 7 bases from V and 4 bases from J, with 17 bases in between. There are 13 residues in the CDR3. The CDR3 DNA reads TGCAGCGCCGTCAGGCCGGACTCTTACGAGCAGTACTTC. It codes for CSAVRPDSYEQYF.

By sample fraction, this clone is medium-sized. This chain links TRBV28 with TRBJ2-3, with 11 nucleotides matching TRBD2. Unmatched junction bases numbered 4, after V lost 9 bases and J lost 5 bases. CDR1 and CDR2 from the germline V gene are MDHEN and SYDVKM. This CDR3 is built from 13 residues. CDR3 protein: CASSGGAIDTQYF. CDR3 in DNA: TGTGCCAGTAGCGGGGGGGCGATAGATACGCAGTATTTT.

The J gene is TRBJ2-5, the V gene TRBV7-9, with D hard to call. Trimming left V 3 bases short and J 0 bases short, with 5 bases between. Germline V lookup: CDR1 SEHNR, CDR2 FQNEAQ (reference sequence). The CDR3 extends over 13 amino acids. CDR3 amino acids: CASSFKYQETQYF. The DNA for the CDR3 is TGTGCCAGCAGCTTCAAGTACCAAGAGACCCAGTACTTC.

The genes are TRBV2 and TRBJ2-5; tentative D call: TRBD1 (6 bases). The V gene lost 5 bases and the J gene lost 1 base, with 14 bases spanning the gap. Germline CDR1 and CDR2: SNHLY and FYNNEI. The CDR3 runs 15 residues. The CDR3 sequence is CASSPPDRLQETQYF. The CDR3 DNA reads TGTGCCAGCAGTCCTCCCGACAGGCTCCAAGAGACCCAGTACTTC.

The genes are TRBV2 and TRBJ2-7; D possibly corresponds to TRBD1 (5 bases). The CDR3 length is 15 residues. The germline V gene encodes CDR1 SNHLY and CDR2 FYNNEI. V was trimmed by 1 base and J by 3 bases, leaving 13 bases between them. The CDR3 is CASSEGAGKVYEQYF. The CDR3, as DNA: TGTGCCAGCAGTGAAGGGGCAGGGAAGGTCTACGAGCAGTACTTC.

This chain connects TRBV30 to TRBJ2-7; maybe TRBD1 (6 bases). The CDR3 has 12 amino acids. With 1 base removed from V and 3 bases from J, the gap between germline ends came to 7 bases. Germline-derived CDR1 and CDR2 are GTSNPN and SVGIG (reference sequence). Here the CDR3 reads CAWSEQGYEQYF. As DNA, the CDR3 is TGTGCCTGGAGTGAACAGGGCTACGAGCAGTACTTC. Combining the CDR3 with reference TRBV30 and TRBJ2-7 gives the whole variable domain SQTIHQWPATLVQPVGSPLSLECTVEGTSNPNLYWYRQAAGRGLQLLFYSVGIGQISSEVPQNLSASRPQDRQFILSSKKLLLSDSGFYLCAWSEQGYEQYFGPGTRLTVT.

This chain joins TRBV19 and TRBJ2-7; TRBD2 might be the D (5 bases). Germline V lookup: CDR1 LNHDA, CDR2 SQIVND (reference sequence). The V end lost 3 bases, the J end lost 0 bases, and 12 bases lay between the germline ends. The CDR3 runs 15 residues. This CDR3 reads CASSIIGGSSYEQYF. CDR3 nucleotide sequence: TGTGCCAGTAGTATTATCGGTGGGAGCTCCTACGAGCAGTACTTC.

This clone occurred once. The chain is built from TRBV30 and TRBJ2-7; D is possibly TRBD1 or TRBD2 (5 bases each). The CDR3 runs 16 residues. Trimming left V 2 bases short and J 7 bases short, with 24 bases between. Germline CDR1 and CDR2: GTSNPN and SVGIG (reference sequence). The CDR3 protein is CAWSTGVGARQWEQYF. CDR3 in DNA: TGTGCCTGGAGTACCGGGGTTGGGGCTCGGCAGTGGGAGCAGTACTTC.

The gene calls are TRBV5-1 and TRBJ1-2; D remains unclear. The CDR3 totals 12 residues. V shed 0 bases and J shed 6 bases, with 6 bases lying between them. Germline CDR1 is SGHRS and CDR2 is YFSETQ. The CDR3 protein is CASSLVTHGYTF. CDR3 nucleotide sequence: TGCGCCAGCAGCTTGGTTACACATGGCTACACCTTC.

The CDR3: CASSFIDTQYF. The DNA for the CDR3 is TGTGCCAGCAGCTTTATAGATACGCAGTATTTT. The V gene is TRBV7-9, the J gene TRBJ2-3; no reliable D call. The germline CDR1 and CDR2 sequences are SEHNR and FQNEAQ (reference sequence). Trimming stripped 3 bases from V and 5 bases from J, with 3 bases between. CDR3 size: 11 residues.

This chain uses TRBV9 with TRBJ1-2, with D unclear. Trimming removed 0 bases at V and 0 bases at J, with 12 bases between. Germline CDR1 and CDR2: SGDLS and YYNGEE. The CDR3 sequence is 16 residues long. The CDR3 region is CASSVDPREANYGYTF. The CDR3 nucleotides read TGTGCCAGCAGCGTAGATCCGAGAGAGGCTAACTATGGCTACACCTTC.